Reported below is one TCR beta chain. The sample originates from a study of cytomegalovirus exposure and HLA in healthy donors. Trimming cost V 6 bases and J 4 bases; bases outside gene matches: 2. Germline V gene data show CDR1 as DFQATT and CDR2 as SNEGSKA (reference sequence). The CDR3 covers 11 residues. The table came from immunoSEQ multiplex PCR; TCRdb's copy has only in-frame clones and leaves some out. This repertoire shows 150,000 to 200,000 clones, around 92% found once; its top ten account for just over 4%. The clonotype comes from a man between 18 and 29 years old in good health and CMV-seropositive. The rearrangement links TRBV20-1 to TRBJ1-1; 7 bases align to TRBD1. The specimen was PBMCs. CDR3 coding DNA: TGCAGTGCCAGGGGGAGCACTGAAGCTTTCTTT. Translation gives CSARGSTEAFF.